This T cell receptor beta chain was obtained from a study of blood T cell repertoires in COVID-19. For the study at large: Samples representing acute and convalescent COVID-19 were sourced from the United States, Italy and Spain. T cells, B-cell-depleted T cells, or PBMCs supplied cDNA or gDNA.

This clone came up a few times. This CDR3 has 14 amino acids. Germline trimming cut 5 bases from V and 4 bases from J; bases unmatched to any gene: 4. Germline V CDR1 and CDR2: KGHSH, LQKENI. In the original processing: It was from reference gene primer amplification that nucleated cell counts were estimated. Using immunoSEQ multiplex PCR, the repertoire was profiled, and TCRdb retains in-frame clones only, with some absent. V and J calls plus clone size are reproduced from that table; the DNA served to infer D and trimming. The sample shows around 250,000 clones, over 65% of them seen only once. The sequencing input was peripheral blood. J is TRBJ1-3 and V is TRBV18; 8 bases agree with TRBD1. The TCR originated in a man aged 60 to 69 who had recovered from COVID-19. CDR3 nucleotides: TGTGCCAGCTCATCCGACAGGGGAGGAAACACCATATATTTT. It codes for CASSSDRGGNTIYF. The full variable domain, rest sourced from reference TRBV18 and TRBJ1-3, is NAGVMQNPRHLVRRRGQEARLRCSPMKGHSHVYWYRQLPEEGLKFMVYLQKENIIDESGMPKERFSAEFPKEGPSILRIQQVVRGDSAAYFCASSSDRGGNTIYFGEGSWLTVV.